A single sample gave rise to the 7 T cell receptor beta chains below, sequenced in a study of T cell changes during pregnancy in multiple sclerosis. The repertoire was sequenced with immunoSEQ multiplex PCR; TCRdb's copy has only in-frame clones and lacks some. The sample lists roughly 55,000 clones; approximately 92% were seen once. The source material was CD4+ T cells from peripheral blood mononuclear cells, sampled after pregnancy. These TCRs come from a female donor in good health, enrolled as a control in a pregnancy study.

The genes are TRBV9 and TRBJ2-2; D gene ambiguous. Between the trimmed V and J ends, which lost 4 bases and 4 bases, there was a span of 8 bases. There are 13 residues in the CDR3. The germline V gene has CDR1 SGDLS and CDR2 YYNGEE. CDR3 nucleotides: TGTGCCAGCAGCCAATCTAGCACCGGGGAGCTGTTTTTT. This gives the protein CASSQSSTGELFF.

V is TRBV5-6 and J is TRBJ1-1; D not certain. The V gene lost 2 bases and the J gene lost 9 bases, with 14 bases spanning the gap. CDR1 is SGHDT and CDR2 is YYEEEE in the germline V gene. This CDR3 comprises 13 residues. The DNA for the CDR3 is TGTGCCAGCAGCTTTGTCGACACGCCTCAAGCTTTCTTT. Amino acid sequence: CASSFVDTPQAFF.

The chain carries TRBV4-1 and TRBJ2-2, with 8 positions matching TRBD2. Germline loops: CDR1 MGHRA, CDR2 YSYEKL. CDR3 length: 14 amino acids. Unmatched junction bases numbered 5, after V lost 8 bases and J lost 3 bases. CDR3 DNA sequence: TGCGCCAGCGGAACGCGGGAGGACACCGGGGAGCTGTTTTTT. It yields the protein CASGTREDTGELFF.

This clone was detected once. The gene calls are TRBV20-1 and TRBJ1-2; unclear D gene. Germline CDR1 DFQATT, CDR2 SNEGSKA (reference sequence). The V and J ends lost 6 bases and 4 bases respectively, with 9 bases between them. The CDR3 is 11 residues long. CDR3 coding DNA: TGCAGTGCGTCGGTACTCTATGGCTACACCTTC. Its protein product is CSASVLYGYTF.

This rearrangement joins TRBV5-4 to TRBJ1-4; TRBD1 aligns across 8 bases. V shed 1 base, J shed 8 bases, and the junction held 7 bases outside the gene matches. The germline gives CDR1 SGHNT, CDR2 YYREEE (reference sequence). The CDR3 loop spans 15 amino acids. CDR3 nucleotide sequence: TGTGCCAGCAGCTTGTTCGGGACAGGTCCCGAAAAACTGTTTTTT. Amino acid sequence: CASSLFGTGPEKLFF.

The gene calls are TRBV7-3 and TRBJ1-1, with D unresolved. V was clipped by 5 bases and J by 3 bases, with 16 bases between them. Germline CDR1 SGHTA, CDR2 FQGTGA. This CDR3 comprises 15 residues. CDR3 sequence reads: CASSPTRARDTEAFF. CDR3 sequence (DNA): TGTGCCAGCAGCCCCACGAGGGCGCGAGACACTGAAGCTTTCTTT.

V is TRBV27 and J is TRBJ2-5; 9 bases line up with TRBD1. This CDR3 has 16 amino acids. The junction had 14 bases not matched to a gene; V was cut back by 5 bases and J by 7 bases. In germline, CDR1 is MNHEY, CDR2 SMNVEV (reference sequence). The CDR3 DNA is TGTGCCAGCAGTCACCGCCGGACAGGGGAAATTCGGACCCAGTACTTC. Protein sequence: CASSHRRTGEIRTQYF.